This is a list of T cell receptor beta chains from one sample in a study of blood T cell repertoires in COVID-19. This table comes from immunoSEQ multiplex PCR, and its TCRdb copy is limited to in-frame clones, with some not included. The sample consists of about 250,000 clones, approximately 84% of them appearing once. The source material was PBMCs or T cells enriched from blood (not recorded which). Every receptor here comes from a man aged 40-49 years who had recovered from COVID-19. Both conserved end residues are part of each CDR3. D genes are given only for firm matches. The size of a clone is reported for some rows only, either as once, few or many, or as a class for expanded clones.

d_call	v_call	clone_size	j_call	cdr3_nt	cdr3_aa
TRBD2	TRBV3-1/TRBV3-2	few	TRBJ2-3	TGTGCCAGCAGCCAATATTCTAGCGGGGGTAGTACCAGCACAGATACGCAGTATTTT	CASSQYSSGGSTSTDTQYF
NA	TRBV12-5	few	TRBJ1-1	TGTGCTAGTGGTACCGGACGGACATTGAACACTGAAGCTTTCTTT	CASGTGRTLNTEAFF
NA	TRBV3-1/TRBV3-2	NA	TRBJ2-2	TGTGCCAGCAGAGGGGAATGGACGAACACCGGGGAGCTGTTTTTT	CASRGEWTNTGELFF
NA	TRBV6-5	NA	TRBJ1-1	TGTGCCAGCAGTCGGGAGAGTGAAGCTTTCTTT	CASSRESEAFF
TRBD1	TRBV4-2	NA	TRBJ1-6	TGTGCCAGCAGCCAATGGGACAGGGGAGATTCACCCCTCCACTTT	CASSQWDRGDSPLHF
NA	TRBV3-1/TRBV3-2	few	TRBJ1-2	TGTGCCAGCAGCCAAGCGGGGAGCGGGGATGGCTACACCTTC	CASSQAGSGDGYTF
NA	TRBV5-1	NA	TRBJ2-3	TGCGCCAGCAGCGCTTCGGGTCCAGATACGCAGTATTTT	CASSASGPDTQYF
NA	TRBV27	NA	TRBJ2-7	TGTGCCAGCAGGCGTTTCCGGGACTCGCCGGCCTACGAGCAGTACTTC	CASRRFRDSPAYEQYF
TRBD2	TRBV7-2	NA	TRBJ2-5	TGTGCCAGCAGCCCCCAGTCCGGGGGGGAGACCCAGTACTTC	CASSPQSGGETQYF
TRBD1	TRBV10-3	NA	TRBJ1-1	TGTGCCATCAGGACCGTAATGGGACAGGGTACAATGAACACTGAAGCTTTCTTT	CAIRTVMGQGTMNTEAFF
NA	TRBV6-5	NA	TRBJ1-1	TGTGCCAGCAGTTGGGGCAGAGAAGCTTTCTTT	CASSWGREAFF
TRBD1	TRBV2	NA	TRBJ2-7	TGTGCCAGCAGTCGCACAGGGGGCGCCCGGGACGAGCAGTACTTC	CASSRTGGARDEQYF
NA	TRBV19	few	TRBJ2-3	TGTGCCAGTAGTATCCCGATGAGAGCAGATACGCAGTATTTT	CASSIPMRADTQYF
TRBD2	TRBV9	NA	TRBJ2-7	TGTGCCAGCAGCGTAGCTACCGGGGGGGAGCAGTACTTC	CASSVATGGEQYF
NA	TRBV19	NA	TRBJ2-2	TGTGCCAGTATCCAGGACAGCCTACACACCGGGGAGCTGTTTTTT	CASIQDSLHTGELFF
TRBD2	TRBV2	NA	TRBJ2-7	TGTGCCATCCGGACTAGAGGGTACGAGCAGTACTTC	CAIRTRGYEQYF
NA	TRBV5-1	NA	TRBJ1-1	TGCGCCAGCAGCTTGGGTACCAGGGGCTTAGGGACTGAAGCTTTCTTT	CASSLGTRGLGTEAFF
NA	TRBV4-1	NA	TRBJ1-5	TGCGCCAGCAGCCAATTGGCTCAGGGGTTAGAGCAGCCCCAGCATTTT	CASSQLAQGLEQPQHF
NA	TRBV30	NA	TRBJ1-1	TGTGCCTGGAGTGTGCAGGTGAACACTGAAGCTTTCTTT	CAWSVQVNTEAFF
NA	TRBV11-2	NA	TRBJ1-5	TGTGCCAGCAGTTTTGGGGCGGGGATTCAGCCCCAGCATTTT	CASSFGAGIQPQHF
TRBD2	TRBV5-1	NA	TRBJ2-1	TGCGCCAGCAGCTTGTCGGGACTAGCCGCCACCTACAATGAGCAGTTCTTC	CASSLSGLAATYNEQFF
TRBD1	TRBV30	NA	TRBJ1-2	TGTGCCTGGCTGACAGGGACCTATGGCTACACCTTC	CAWLTGTYGYTF
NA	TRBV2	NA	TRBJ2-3	TGTGCCAGCAGAGAAGCCCAAACTCATCCAGATACGCAGTATTTT	CASREAQTHPDTQYF
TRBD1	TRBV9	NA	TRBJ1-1	TGTGCCAGCCAAATAGCAACAGGGGGCACTGAAGCTTTCTTT	CASQIATGGTEAFF
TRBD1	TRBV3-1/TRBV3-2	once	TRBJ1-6	TGTGCCAGCAGCGAGACAGGGGATAATTCACCCCTCCACTTT	CASSETGDNSPLHF
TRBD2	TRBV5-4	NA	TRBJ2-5	TGTGCCAGCAGCTTGGCCCCAGCGGGGGGACAAGAGACCCAGTACTTC	CASSLAPAGGQETQYF
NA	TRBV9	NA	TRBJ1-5	TGTGCCAGCAGCGCATCGTCCGGTATTCGACAGCCCCAGCATTTT	CASSASSGIRQPQHF
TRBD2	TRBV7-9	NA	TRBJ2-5	TGTGCCAGCAGCTTAGTTATTAGCGGGGGGACCCAGTACTTC	CASSLVISGGTQYF
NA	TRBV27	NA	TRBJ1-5	TGTGCCAGCAGTTTTGGCCAGGGAAATCAGCCCCAGCATTTT	CASSFGQGNQPQHF